This T cell receptor (beta chain) was sequenced for a study of cytomegalovirus exposure and HLA in healthy donors. Worth noting for this clone: Its target is unknown.

Whereas donors were nominally healthy upon sampling, unrecorded immune exposures were probable. General study findings and limits: V- and J-gene trimming in TCR beta was tied to a missense DCLRE1C variant by an analysis performed later. Analyses of presence and absence presupposed an approximately uniform sequencing depth across donors.

The PCR employed 60 Vbeta primers together with 13 Jbeta primers. TCRdb keeps only in-frame clones here, not all; method: immunoSEQ multiplex PCR. The top ten hold about 8% of the sample, which has tens of thousands of clones, over 70% seen once. Sample: PBMCs. The receptor was derived from a man aged 55 to 70 in good health and CMV-seropositive.

The CDR3 loop reads CASRPTSISNRYGYTF. The CDR3 coding sequence is TGTGCCAGCAGGCCCACTAGTATTTCGAATCGGTATGGCTACACCTTC. The chain links TRBV7-9 to TRBJ1-2, with unresolved D. Germline values: CDR1 SEHNR, CDR2 FQNEAQ (reference sequence). V was clipped by 6 bases and J by 5 bases, with 22 bases between them. The CDR3 consists of 16 residues.